Detailed here is one T cell receptor (beta chain). The source of the sample is a study of blood T cell repertoires in COVID-19. The V and J ends lost 5 bases and 8 bases respectively, with 12 bases between them. Germline V gene data show CDR1 as LGHDT and CDR2 as YNNKEL (reference sequence). There are 12 residues in the CDR3. In the authors' methods: Researchers report that nucleated cell counts were estimated from reference gene primer amplification. The table came from immunoSEQ multiplex PCR; TCRdb's copy has only in-frame clones and leaves some out. V, J and clone size reflect that table, while D and trimming were determined from the DNA. Of 200,000 to 250,000 clones detected, approximately 86% appear once; the ten largest clones hold 3.8%.

The source material was PBMCs or T cells enriched from blood (not recorded which). V usage is TRBV3-1 (or the pseudogene TRBV3-2) and J usage is TRBJ1-1, with a tentative D call TRBD1 (5 bases). This clonotype originated in a middle-aged woman with acute COVID-19. The CDR3 coding sequence is TGTGCCAGCAGCGTCCAGGGCGGAGAAGCTTTCTTT. Its protein is CASSVQGGEAFF.